This T cell receptor (beta chain) was sequenced in a study of T cells in localized non-small cell lung cancer. The study, taken as a whole, reports: Appearing in adjacent lung were a median roughly 57 of the top 100 tumor clones. Adjacent uninvolved lung tissue had the highest T cell clonality, exceeding tumor. Blood T cell density predicted longer survival; adjacent-lung clonality, shorter. The study sequenced only one region of the tumor. As a result, intratumor heterogeneity could not be excluded and remains possible.

Measured with immunoSEQ multiplex PCR; TCRdb has only the in-frame clones, and not every one. The sample lists some 3,500 clones, roughly 25% occurring once. Comments on this clone: The antigen is undetermined.

The CDR3 length is 13 residues. V lost 5 bases, J lost 5 bases, and 6 bases stayed unmatched. Germline CDR1 and CDR2: GTSNPN and SVGIG (reference sequence). The source is a male donor older than 55 with stage I lung adenocarcinoma. Sequenced material: lung tumor tissue, taken before any cancer treatment. The V call is TRBV30, the J call TRBJ1-1; TRBD1 agrees at 9 bases. CDR3: CAWDWDRETEAFF. The CDR3, as DNA: TGTGCCTGGGACTGGGACAGGGAAACTGAAGCTTTCTTT.